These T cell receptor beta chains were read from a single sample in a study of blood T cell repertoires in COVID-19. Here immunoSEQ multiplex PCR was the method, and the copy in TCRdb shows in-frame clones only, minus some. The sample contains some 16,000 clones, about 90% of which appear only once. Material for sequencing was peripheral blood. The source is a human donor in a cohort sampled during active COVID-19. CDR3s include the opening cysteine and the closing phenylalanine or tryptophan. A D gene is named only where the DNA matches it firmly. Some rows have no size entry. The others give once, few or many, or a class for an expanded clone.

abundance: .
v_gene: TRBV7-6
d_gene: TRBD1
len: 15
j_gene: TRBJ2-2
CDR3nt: TGTGCCAGCAGCGAAGGGACAGGGCTGACCGGGGAGCTGTTTTTT
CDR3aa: CASSEGTGLTGELFF

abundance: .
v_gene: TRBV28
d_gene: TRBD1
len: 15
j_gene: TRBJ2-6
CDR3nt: TGTGCCAGCACTAAAGGGGGCGGTGGGGCCAACGTCCTGACTTTC
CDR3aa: CASTKGGGGANVLTF

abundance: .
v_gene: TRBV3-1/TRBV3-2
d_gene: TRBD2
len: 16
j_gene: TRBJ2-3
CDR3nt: TGTGCCAGCAGCCAGGTACTAGCGACTTTGGGTGATACGCAGTATTTT
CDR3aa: CASSQVLATLGDTQYF

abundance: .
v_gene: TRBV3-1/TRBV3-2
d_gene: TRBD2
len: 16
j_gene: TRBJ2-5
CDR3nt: TGTGCCAGCAGCCGATCGATACTAGCGGGAGGGGAGACCCAGTACTTC
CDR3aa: CASSRSILAGGETQYF

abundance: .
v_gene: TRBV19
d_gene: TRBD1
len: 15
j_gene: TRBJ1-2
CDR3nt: TGTGCCAGTAGTCCCAAAAGGGGACAGCTCTATGGCTACACCTTC
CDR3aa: CASSPKRGQLYGYTF

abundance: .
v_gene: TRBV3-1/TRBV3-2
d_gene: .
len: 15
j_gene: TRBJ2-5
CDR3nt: TGTGCCAGCAGCCAAGATAGCGTAGGCTCGGAGACCCAGTACTTC
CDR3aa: CASSQDSVGSETQYF

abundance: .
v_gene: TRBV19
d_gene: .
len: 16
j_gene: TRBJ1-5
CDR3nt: TGTGCCAGTAGTATAGGAGGACAGATCCCTAATCAGCCCCAGCATTTT
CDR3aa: CASSIGGQIPNQPQHF

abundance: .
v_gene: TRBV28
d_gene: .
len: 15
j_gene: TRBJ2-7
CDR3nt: TGTGCCAGCAGTTTATTGTCGGACAAGCCCTACGAGCAGTACTTC
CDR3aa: CASSLLSDKPYEQYF

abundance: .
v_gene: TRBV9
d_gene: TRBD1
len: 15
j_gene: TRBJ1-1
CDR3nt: TGTGCCAGCAGCGCTGGGACAGGGCTGCGTCCTGAAGCTTTCTTT
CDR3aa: CASSAGTGLRPEAFF

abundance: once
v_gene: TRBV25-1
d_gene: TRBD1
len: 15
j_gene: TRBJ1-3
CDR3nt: TGTGCCAGCTCGGACAGGTTGATCTCTGGAAACACCATATATTTT
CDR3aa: CASSDRLISGNTIYF

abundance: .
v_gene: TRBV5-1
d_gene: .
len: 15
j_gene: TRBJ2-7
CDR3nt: TGCGCCAGCAGCCTGGAGGGGGGGCCGACCTACGAGCAGTACTTC
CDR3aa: CASSLEGGPTYEQYF

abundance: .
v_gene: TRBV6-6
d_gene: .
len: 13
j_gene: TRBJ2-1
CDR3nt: TGTGCCAGCAGTTACTCGGGCGAGTTTGAGCAGTTCTTC
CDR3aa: CASSYSGEFEQFF